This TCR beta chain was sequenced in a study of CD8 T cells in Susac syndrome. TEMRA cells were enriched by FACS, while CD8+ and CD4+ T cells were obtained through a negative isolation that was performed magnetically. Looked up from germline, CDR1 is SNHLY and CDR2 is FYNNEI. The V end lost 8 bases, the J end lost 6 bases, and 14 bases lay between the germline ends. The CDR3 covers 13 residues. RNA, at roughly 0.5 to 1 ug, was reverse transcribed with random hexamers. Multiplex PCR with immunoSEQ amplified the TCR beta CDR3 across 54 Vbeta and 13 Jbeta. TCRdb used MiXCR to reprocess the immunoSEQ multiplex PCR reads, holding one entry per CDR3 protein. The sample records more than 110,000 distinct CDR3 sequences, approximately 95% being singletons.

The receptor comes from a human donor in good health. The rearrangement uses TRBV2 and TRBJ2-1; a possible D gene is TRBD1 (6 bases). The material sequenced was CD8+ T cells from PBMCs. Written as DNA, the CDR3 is TGTGCCAGCGGAACAGGGCCGGCCAATGAGCAGTTCTTC. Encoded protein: CASGTGPANEQFF.